These 25 T cell receptor beta chains were sequenced from one sample in a study of blood T cell repertoires in COVID-19. Produced via immunoSEQ multiplex PCR; TCRdb's table is partial and in-frame only. There are just over 300,000 clones in the sample; roughly 90% occur only once, and over 1.5% lies in the top ten. The sample taken for sequencing was peripheral blood. The receptors were sampled from a woman aged 30 to 39 with COVID-19, enrolled during active disease.

The table lists this clone with a count of one. The chain couples TRBV10-3 to TRBJ2-1; 11 bases are shared with TRBD2. The CDR3 contains 15 residues. After removal of 11 bases from V and 4 bases from J, the junction contained 10 bases not matched to a gene. The germline V gene encodes CDR1 ENHRY and CDR2 SYGVKD. The CDR3, as DNA: TGTGCCGTCGGCCCTAGCGGGGGGTCTTACAATGAGCAGTTCTTC. Translation: CAVGPSGGSYNEQFF.

The chain employs TRBV28 and TRBJ1-2, with TRBD1 as a possible D gene (5 bases). There are 15 residues in the CDR3. V lost 2 bases, J lost 12 bases, and 22 bases lay in between. Germline V gene sequence: CDR1 MDHEN, CDR2 SYDVKM. CDR3 DNA sequence: TGTGCCAGCAGTTTACGTCTCGCAGGGATCGAGGTCCACACCTTC. Translating it yields CASSLRLAGIEVHTF.

The sample holds one count of this clone. The chain combines TRBV5-4 with TRBJ2-7; D not resolved. Trimming removed 2 bases at V and 2 bases at J, with 11 bases between. This CDR3 spans 14 amino acids. Germline-derived CDR1 and CDR2 are SGHNT and YYREEE (reference sequence). The CDR3 DNA follows: TGTGCCAGCAGCTTCGACAAAAACCCCTACGAGCAGTACTTC. The encoded protein is CASSFDKNPYEQYF.

As for this clone: Other nucleotide sequences from this sample produce the same CDR3. J is TRBJ1-5 and V is TRBV30; D uncertain. Between the trimmed V and J ends, which lost 1 base and 2 bases, there was a span of 6 bases. This CDR3 is built from 13 residues. Germline V gives CDR1 GTSNPN, CDR2 SVGIG (reference sequence). The CDR3 DNA sequence: TGTGCCTGGAGTGCGGGAGGCAATCAGCCCCAGCATTTT. It codes for CAWSAGGNQPQHF.

This clone was seen only a few times. This chain connects TRBV9 to TRBJ2-3, with TRBD1 identical over 7 bases. Trimming at V came to 4 bases and at J to 2 bases, leaving 7 bases not matched to a gene. This CDR3 contains 15 residues. Germline CDR1 is SGDLS and CDR2 is YYNGEE. The CDR3 protein is CASSPGQDHTDTQYF. The CDR3 DNA reads as TGTGCCAGCAGCCCCGGACAGGATCACACAGATACGCAGTATTTT.

The chain couples TRBV2 to TRBJ2-7; 9 bases are shared with TRBD2. This CDR3 region has 16 residues. CDR1 is SNHLY and CDR2 is FYNNEI in the germline V gene. V dropped 3 bases and J dropped 2; count of bases not matched to a gene: 8. CDR3 sequence (DNA): TGTGCCAGCAGTGAGGGGCTAGCGGGGAGACCCTACGAGCAGTACTTC. Its translation is CASSEGLAGRPYEQYF.

J is TRBJ1-1 and V is TRBV7-2; D not certain. Germline V gene data show CDR1 as SGHTA and CDR2 as FQGNSA. V lost 4 bases, J lost 2 bases, and 14 bases lay in between. The CDR3 runs to 15 residues. The CDR3 spells CASSSPTEGNTEAFF. The CDR3 DNA sequence: TGTGCCAGCAGCTCGCCTACTGAGGGTAACACTGAAGCTTTCTTT.

The chain uses TRBV19 and TRBJ1-3; D uncertain. The germline V and J ends were trimmed by 5 bases and 0 bases, with 8 bases remaining between them. This CDR3 region has 14 residues. CDR1 and CDR2 (germline): LNHDA, SQIVND (reference sequence). The CDR3 loop is CASSSQASGNTIYF. CDR3 DNA: TGTGCCAGTAGTTCCCAGGCCTCTGGAAACACCATATATTTT.

This clone was recorded once. CDR3 amino acids: CASSLGTGTDTQYF. The CDR3 DNA is TGTGCCAGCAGCCTTGGGACAGGGACAGATACGCAGTATTTT. V is TRBV3-1 (or the pseudogene TRBV3-2) and J is TRBJ2-3; 9 bases are a match to TRBD1. The germline V gene encodes CDR1 LGHDT and CDR2 YNNKEL (reference sequence). Unmatched junction bases numbered 2, after V lost 4 bases and J lost 3 bases. The CDR3 runs 14 residues.

This clone was recorded once. The V call is TRBV18, the J call TRBJ1-2, with D maybe TRBD1 (6 bases). The CDR3 has 17 residues. Germline V gene lookup returns CDR1 KGHSH and CDR2 LQKENI. Trimming removed 3 bases from V and 3 bases from J, with 20 bases in between. CDR3 amino acids: CASSPLPHGQTYYGYTF. CDR3 bases: TGTGCCAGCTCACCGCTTCCGCATGGACAGACCTACTATGGCTACACCTTC. Combining the CDR3 with reference TRBV18 and TRBJ1-2 gives the whole variable domain NAGVMQNPRHLVRRRGQEARLRCSPMKGHSHVYWYRQLPEEGLKFMVYLQKENIIDESGMPKERFSAEFPKEGPSILRIQQVVRGDSAAYFCASSPLPHGQTYYGYTFGSGTRLTVV.

The gene calls are TRBV28 and TRBJ2-7; perhaps TRBD2 as D (5 bases). The V end was cut by 5 bases, the J end by 6 bases, with 26 bases between. This CDR3 comprises 17 residues. From germline, CDR1 is MDHEN and CDR2 SYDVKM. CDR3 region: CASSPLLTGNKAPEQYV. The CDR3 DNA is TGTGCCAGCAGTCCCCTACTCACCGGGAACAAAGCGCCCGAGCAGTACGTC.

This chain uses TRBV19 with TRBJ2-7, with a possible D match to TRBD1 (6 bases). The V and J ends lost 7 bases and 1 base respectively, with 14 bases between them. The CDR3 is made up of 14 amino acids. CDR1 is LNHDA, CDR2 SQIVND, per germline (reference sequence). The CDR3 coding sequence is TGTGCCAGTAAAACCGACAGGTTTTCCTACGAGCAGTACTTC. It encodes CASKTDRFSYEQYF.

This clone has just a few counts. CDR3 sequence (DNA): TGTGCCAGCAGAACGCGGGAGGGGGGGACTGAAGCTTTCTTT. It yields the protein CASRTREGGTEAFF. The chain uses TRBV28 and TRBJ1-1; tentatively, D is TRBD1 (6 bases). The CDR3 has 14 amino acids. The V gene's germline CDR1 is MDHEN and CDR2 SYDVKM. V lost 6 bases and J lost 5, with 16 bases in between.

V and J are TRBV6-1 and TRBJ2-2; D uncertain. V was shortened by 1 base and J by 7 bases, with 10 bases between the two germline ends. The CDR3 covers 14 residues. In germline, CDR1 is MNHNS, CDR2 SASEGT. CDR3 protein: CASSEGQRGGELFF. CDR3 in DNA: TGTGCCAGCAGTGAAGGGCAGAGAGGCGGGGAGCTGTTTTTT.

The chain carries TRBV9 and TRBJ2-2; TRBD1 matches 9 bases. Germline V lookup: CDR1 SGDLS, CDR2 YYNGEE. The V gene end was trimmed by 4 bases and the J gene end by 3 bases; junction bases not matched to a gene: 7. The CDR3 has 16 amino acids. The CDR3 coding sequence is TGTGCCAGCAGCATCCACAGGGGGCGGGACACCGGGGAGCTGTTTTTT. It encodes CASSIHRGRDTGELFF.

This clone appeared once. V is TRBV5-1 and J is TRBJ2-7; possibly TRBD2 for D (6 bases). The CDR3 consists of 14 residues. Looked up from germline, CDR1 is SGHRS and CDR2 is YFSETQ. Trimming cost V 1 base and J 1 base, with 9 bases left between them. The DNA for the CDR3 is TGCGCCAGCAGCTTGTTCGGGGGTTCCTACGAGCAGTACTTC. Its protein is CASSLFGGSYEQYF. Together with reference TRBV5-1 and TRBJ2-7, the CDR3 gives the full variable domain: KAGVTQTPRYLIKTRGQQVTLSCSPISGHRSVSWYQQTPGQGLQFLFEYFSETQRNKGNFPGRFSGRQFSNSRSEMNVSTLELGDSALYLCASSLFGGSYEQYFGPGTRLTVT.

This clone was observed once. V and J are TRBV7-6 and TRBJ1-2; TRBD1 matches at 12 bases. V lost 3 bases and J lost 3; bases outside the gene matches: 8. CDR3 size: 17 residues. Looked up from germline, CDR1 is SGHVS and CDR2 is FNYEAQ. CDR3 in amino acids: CASSLGTGGNPDYGYTF. The CDR3 DNA reads as TGTGCCAGCAGCTTGGGGACAGGGGGCAACCCTGACTATGGCTACACCTTC.

The chain recombines TRBV4-1 with TRBJ1-1; the match to TRBD1 covers 8 bases. With V trimmed by 4 bases and J by 6 bases, 10 bases remained unmatched. This CDR3 has 15 residues. Germline V CDR1 and CDR2: MGHRA, YSYEKL. Here the CDR3 DNA reads TGCGCCAGCAGCCTGGGCCTGACAGGGGACCCTGAAGCTTTCTTT. Amino acids: CASSLGLTGDPEAFF.

The chain employs TRBV7-2 and TRBJ2-6, with D perhaps matching TRBD1 (6 bases). CDR3 length equals 16 residues. Looked up from germline, CDR1 is SGHTA and CDR2 is FQGNSA. V was cut by 3 bases and J by 4 bases, with 13 bases left in between. The CDR3, as DNA: TGTGCCAGCAGCTTTCACAGGGCTTCGGGGGCCAACGTCCTGACTTTC. The encoded protein is CASSFHRASGANVLTF.

The chain has TRBV7-2 and TRBJ2-1; D is undetermined. The V gene's germline CDR1 is SGHTA and CDR2 FQGNSA. The CDR3 totals 14 residues. Trimming pared 3 bases from V and 7 bases from J, leaving 13 bases between. DNA of the CDR3: TGTGCCAGCAGCTTCATAGGCCAGACAAATGAGCAGTTCTTC. Its translation is CASSFIGQTNEQFF.

The chain has TRBV7-2 and TRBJ1-1; D uncertain. CDR1 and CDR2 from the germline V gene are SGHTA and FQGNSA. The CDR3 sequence is 13 residues long. Trimming cost V 5 bases and J 6 bases, with 13 bases left between them. This CDR3 is CASSPSLRSEAFF. As DNA, the CDR3 is TGTGCCAGCAGCCCGTCGTTGAGGTCTGAAGCTTTCTTT.

The CDR3, as DNA: TGTGCCAGCAGGCCTCAGGCCAATCAGCCCCAGCATTTT. Amino acid sequence: CASRPQANQPQHF. This chain links TRBV6-5 with TRBJ1-5; D unresolved. Germline V gene data show CDR1 as MNHEY and CDR2 as SVGAGI. Trimming stripped 6 bases from V and 3 bases from J, with 9 bases between. This CDR3 spans 13 amino acids.

This chain links TRBV16 with TRBJ1-5, with TRBD1 matching 7 bases. The ends lost 4 bases at V and 0 bases at J; junction bases unmatched: 9. The germline V gene has CDR1 KGHSY and CDR2 FQNENV. CDR3 length: 17 amino acids. CDR3 amino acids: CASSLGQLSYSNQPQHF. For the CDR3, the DNA is TGTGCCAGCAGCCTGGGACAGCTTAGCTATAGCAATCAGCCCCAGCATTTT.

The genes are TRBV2 and TRBJ1-1; D is ambiguous. Germline lookup yields CDR1 SNHLY and CDR2 FYNNEI. The ends were cut back, 6 bases at V and 3 bases at J, with 20 bases in the middle. CDR3 length: 16 amino acids. In DNA, the CDR3 is TGTGCCAGCAGCGGAGGTATAGTAAGTAGAGACACTGAAGCTTTCTTT. Amino acid sequence: CASSGGIVSRDTEAFF.

This chain connects TRBV12-5 to TRBJ1-3; the D is unclear. CDR1 is LGHNT, CDR2 FRNRAP, per germline. The CDR3 runs 14 residues. V was trimmed by 5 bases and J by 0 bases, leaving 8 bases between them. CDR3 sequence (DNA): TGTGCTAGTGGTCCGGGTTCCTCTGGAAACACCATATATTTT. This translates into CASGPGSSGNTIYF.